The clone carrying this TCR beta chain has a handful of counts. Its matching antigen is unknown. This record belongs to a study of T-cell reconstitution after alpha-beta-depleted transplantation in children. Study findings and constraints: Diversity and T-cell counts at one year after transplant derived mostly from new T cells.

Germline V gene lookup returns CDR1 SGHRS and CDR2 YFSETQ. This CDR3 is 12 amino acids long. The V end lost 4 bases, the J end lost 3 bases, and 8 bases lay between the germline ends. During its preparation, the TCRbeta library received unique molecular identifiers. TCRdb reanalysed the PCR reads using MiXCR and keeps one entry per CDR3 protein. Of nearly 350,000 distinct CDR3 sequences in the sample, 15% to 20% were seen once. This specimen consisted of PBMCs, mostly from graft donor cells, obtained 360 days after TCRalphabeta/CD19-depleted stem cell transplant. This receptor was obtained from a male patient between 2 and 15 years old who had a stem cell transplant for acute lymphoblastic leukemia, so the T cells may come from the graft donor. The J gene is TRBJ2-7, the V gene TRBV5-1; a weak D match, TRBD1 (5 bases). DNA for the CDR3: TGCGCCAGCAGCCAAGGGGTCTACGAGCAGTACTTC. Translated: CASSQGVYEQYF.